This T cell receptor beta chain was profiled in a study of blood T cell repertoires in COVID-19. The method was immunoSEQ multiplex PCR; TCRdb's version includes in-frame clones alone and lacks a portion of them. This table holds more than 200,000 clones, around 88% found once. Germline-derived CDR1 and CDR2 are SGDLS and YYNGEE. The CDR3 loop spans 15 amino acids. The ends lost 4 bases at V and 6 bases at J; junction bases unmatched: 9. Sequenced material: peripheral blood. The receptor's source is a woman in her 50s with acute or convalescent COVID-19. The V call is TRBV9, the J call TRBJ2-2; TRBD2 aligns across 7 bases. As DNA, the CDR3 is TGTGCCAGCAGCCCCCTGACTAGCTACCCCGGGGAGCTGTTTTTT. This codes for CASSPLTSYPGELFF. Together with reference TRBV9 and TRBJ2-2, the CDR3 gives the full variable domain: DSGVTQTPKHLITATGQRVTLRCSPRSGDLSVYWYQQSLDQGLQFLIQYYNGEERAKGNILERFSAQQFPDLHSELNLSSLELGDSALYFCASSPLTSYPGELFFGEGSRLTVL.